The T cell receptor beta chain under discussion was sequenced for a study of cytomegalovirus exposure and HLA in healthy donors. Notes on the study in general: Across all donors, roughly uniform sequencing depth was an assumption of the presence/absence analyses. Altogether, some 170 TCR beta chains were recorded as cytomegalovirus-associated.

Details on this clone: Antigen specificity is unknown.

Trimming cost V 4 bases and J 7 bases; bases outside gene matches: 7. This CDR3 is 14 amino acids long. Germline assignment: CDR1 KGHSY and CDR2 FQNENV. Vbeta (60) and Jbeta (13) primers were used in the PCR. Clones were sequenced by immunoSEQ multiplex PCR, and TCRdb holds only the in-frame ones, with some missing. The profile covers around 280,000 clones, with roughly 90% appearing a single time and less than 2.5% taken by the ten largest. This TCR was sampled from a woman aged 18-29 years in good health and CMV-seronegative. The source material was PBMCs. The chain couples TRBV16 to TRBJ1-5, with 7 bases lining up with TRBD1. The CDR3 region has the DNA TGTGCCAGCAGCCTTCGGACAGGAGAACAGCCCCAGCATTTT. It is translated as CASSLRTGEQPQHF.